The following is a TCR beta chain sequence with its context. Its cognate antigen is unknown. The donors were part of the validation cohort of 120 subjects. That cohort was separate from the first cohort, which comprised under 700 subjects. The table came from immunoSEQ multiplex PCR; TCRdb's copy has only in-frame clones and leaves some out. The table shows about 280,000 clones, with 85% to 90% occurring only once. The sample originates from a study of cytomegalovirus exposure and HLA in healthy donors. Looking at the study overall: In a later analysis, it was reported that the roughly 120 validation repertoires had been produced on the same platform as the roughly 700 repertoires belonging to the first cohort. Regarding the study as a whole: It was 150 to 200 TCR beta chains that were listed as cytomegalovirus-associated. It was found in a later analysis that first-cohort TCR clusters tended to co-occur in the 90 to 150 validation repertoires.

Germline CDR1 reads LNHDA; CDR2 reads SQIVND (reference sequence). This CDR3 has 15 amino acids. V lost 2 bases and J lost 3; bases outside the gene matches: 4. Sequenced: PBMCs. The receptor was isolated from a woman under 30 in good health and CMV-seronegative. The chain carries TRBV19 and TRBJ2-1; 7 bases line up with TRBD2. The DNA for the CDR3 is TGTGCCAGTAGTATAAGGGACTACATCTACAATGAGCAGTTCTTC. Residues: CASSIRDYIYNEQFF.